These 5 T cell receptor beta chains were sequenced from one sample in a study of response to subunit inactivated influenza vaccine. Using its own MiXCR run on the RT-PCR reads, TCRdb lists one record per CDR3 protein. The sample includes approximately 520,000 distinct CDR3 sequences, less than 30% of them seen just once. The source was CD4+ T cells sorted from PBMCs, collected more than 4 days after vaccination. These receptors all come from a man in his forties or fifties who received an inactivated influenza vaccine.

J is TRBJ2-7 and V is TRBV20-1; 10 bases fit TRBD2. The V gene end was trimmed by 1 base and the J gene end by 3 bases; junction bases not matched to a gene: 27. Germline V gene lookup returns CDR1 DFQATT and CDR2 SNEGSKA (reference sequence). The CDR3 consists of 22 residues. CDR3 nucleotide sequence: TGCAGTGCTAGAGCCATTCCGGATGAATCGGGACTAGCGACGAGGTATCTCTACGAGCAGTACTTC. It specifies CSARAIPDESGLATRYLYEQYF.

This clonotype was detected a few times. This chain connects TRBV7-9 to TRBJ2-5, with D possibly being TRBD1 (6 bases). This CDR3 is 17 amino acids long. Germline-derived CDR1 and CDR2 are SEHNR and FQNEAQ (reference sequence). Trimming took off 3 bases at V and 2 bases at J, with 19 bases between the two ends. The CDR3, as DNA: TGTGCCAGCAGCTTGATGGGGGCCCCTGGGCTGCAAGAGACCCAGTACTTC. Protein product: CASSLMGAPGLQETQYF.

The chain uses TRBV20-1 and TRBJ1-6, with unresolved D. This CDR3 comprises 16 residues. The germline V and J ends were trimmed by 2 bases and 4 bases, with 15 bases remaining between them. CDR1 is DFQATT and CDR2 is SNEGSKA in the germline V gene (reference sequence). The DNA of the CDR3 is TGCAGTGCTAGAACGACAAATTCGGGGTATAATTCACCCCTCCACTTT. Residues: CSARTTNSGYNSPLHF.

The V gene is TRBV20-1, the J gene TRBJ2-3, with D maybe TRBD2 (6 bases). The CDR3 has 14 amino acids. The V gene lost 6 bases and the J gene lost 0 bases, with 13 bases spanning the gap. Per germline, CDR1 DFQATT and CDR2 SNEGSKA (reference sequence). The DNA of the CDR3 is TGCAGTGCCTTATGGGGGGAGAGCACAGATACGCAGTATTTT. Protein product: CSALWGESTDTQYF.

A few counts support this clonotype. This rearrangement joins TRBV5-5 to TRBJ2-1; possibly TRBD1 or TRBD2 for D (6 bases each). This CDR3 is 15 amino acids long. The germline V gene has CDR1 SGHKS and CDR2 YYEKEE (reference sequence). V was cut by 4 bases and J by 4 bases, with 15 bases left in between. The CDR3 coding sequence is TGTGCCAGCAGCCTAGAGGGGGGTCGATACAATGAGCAGTTCTTC. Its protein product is CASSLEGGRYNEQFF.